These 13 T cell receptor beta chains share one sample of origin, sequenced in a study of T-cell reconstitution after alpha-beta-depleted transplantation in children. Construction of the TCRbeta library involved unique molecular identifiers. TCRdb ran MiXCR on the PCR reads and lists one entry per CDR3 protein. In the table there are about 200,000 distinct CDR3 sequences, roughly 15% of which are singletons. Material: PBMCs from the stem cell graft donor, obtained from the stem cell graft. The source of these receptors is a human donor who donated a stem cell graft to a child with acute lymphoblastic leukemia.

This clonotype was counted only a few times. V is TRBV12-3 or TRBV12-4 and J is TRBJ2-1, with 10 bases aligning to TRBD2. The CDR3 runs 15 residues. Losses at the gene ends were 5 bases for V and 5 bases for J; bases not matched to a gene: 6. The CDR3 spells CASSPRAGGDNEQFF. The CDR3 DNA sequence: TGTGCCAGCAGTCCGAGAGCGGGAGGGGACAATGAGCAGTTCTTC.

This clonotype was recorded many times. V usage is TRBV5-1 and J usage is TRBJ2-2; tentatively, D is TRBD2 (6 bases). The CDR3 consists of 15 residues. With 2 bases removed from V and 3 bases from J, the gap between germline ends came to 11 bases. Germline loops: CDR1 SGHRS, CDR2 YFSETQ. The CDR3 sequence: CASSLVGSDTGELFF. CDR3 sequence (DNA): TGCGCCAGCAGCTTAGTCGGGAGTGACACCGGGGAGCTGTTTTTT.

This clonotype is a singleton in its sample. A much larger clone sits a single nucleotide away, making a read error possible. CDR3 protein: CASSSSQGSAGDLFF. CDR3 nucleotide sequence: TGTGCCAGCAGCTCTTCACAGGGGTCGGCCGGGGATCTGTTTTTT. The V gene is TRBV7-8, the J gene TRBJ2-2; 7 bases align to TRBD1. This CDR3 has 15 residues. Germline-derived CDR1 and CDR2 are SGHVS and FQNEAQ.

This clonotype was counted at least ten times. V gene TRBV5-1 combines with J gene TRBJ2-1, with 9 nucleotides matching TRBD2. From germline, CDR1 is SGHRS and CDR2 YFSETQ. This CDR3 spans 12 amino acids. The trim removed 2 bases at V and 13 bases at J, leaving 4 bases unmatched. CDR3 region: CASSFRGRVQFF. Written as DNA, the CDR3 is TGCGCCAGCAGCTTCCGCGGGAGGGTCCAGTTCTTC.

This clonotype was counted at least ten times. The J gene is TRBJ1-3, the V gene TRBV6-1; a possible D gene is TRBD1 (5 bases). The V and J ends lost 5 bases and 4 bases respectively, with 12 bases between them. Germline V gives CDR1 MNHNS, CDR2 SASEGT. The CDR3 is 14 amino acids. CDR3 bases: TGTGCCAGCAGTCCGGGGGAGCGAGGAAACACCATATATTTT. Translated: CASSPGERGNTIYF.

This clonotype occurred a few times. The chain carries TRBV18 and TRBJ2-3; 8 positions match TRBD2. V lost 3 bases and J lost 0; bases outside the gene matches: 5. CDR3 length equals 16 residues. CDR1 is KGHSH and CDR2 is LQKENI in the germline V gene. Here the CDR3 reads CASSPLSGASTDTQYF. CDR3 DNA sequence: TGTGCCAGCTCACCCCTTAGCGGGGCTAGCACAGATACGCAGTATTTT.

This clonotype was detected ten times or more. The chain couples TRBV4-1 to TRBJ2-3; D might be TRBD2 (6 bases). The germline V and J ends were trimmed by 0 bases and 6 bases, with 13 bases remaining between them. Germline lookup yields CDR1 MGHRA and CDR2 YSYEKL. The CDR3 totals 15 residues. CDR3 region: CASSQDWVGGDTQYF. The CDR3 region has the DNA TGCGCCAGCAGCCAAGACTGGGTAGGAGGGGATACGCAGTATTTT.

Ten or more counts support this clonotype. The CDR3 DNA sequence: TGTGCCAGCAGCTTTTCGAGCGGGGGCGTTAAAAACACCGGGGAGCTGTTTTTT. Translation: CASSFSSGGVKNTGELFF. The chain combines TRBV11-2 with TRBJ2-2, with TRBD2 identical over 8 bases. Germline V gene data show CDR1 as SGHAT and CDR2 as FQNNGV. The trim removed 3 bases at V and 2 bases at J, leaving 11 bases unmatched. This CDR3 is built from 18 residues.

In its sample, this clonotype was seen many times. This chain joins TRBV20-1 and TRBJ1-1, with a weak D call TRBD1 (6 bases). The V and J ends lost 0 bases and 4 bases respectively, with 12 bases between them. CDR3 length equals 14 residues. Germline V gene sequence: CDR1 DFQATT, CDR2 SNEGSKA (reference sequence). The CDR3 coding sequence is TGCAGTGCTAGAGATAGCAGGGGTGGCACTGAAGCTTTCTTT. It codes for CSARDSRGGTEAFF.

This clonotype was found many times. This chain links TRBV11-2 with TRBJ1-1; D possibly corresponds to TRBD1 (5 bases). This CDR3 comprises 13 residues. Per the germline V gene, CDR1 is SGHAT and CDR2 is FQNNGV. V shed 0 bases and J shed 8 bases, with 10 bases lying between them. CDR3 in amino acids: CASSLDRDGEAFF. The CDR3 DNA reads TGTGCCAGCAGCTTAGACCGGGACGGAGAAGCTTTCTTT.

The rearrangement uses TRBV23-1 and TRBJ2-3; D could derive from TRBD1 or TRBD2 (5 bases each). TRBV23-1 is reported as an ORF; its role is uncertain. CDR3 size: 16 residues. Trimming took 2 bases from V and 7 from J, leaving 19 bases between them. The CDR3 DNA reads as TGCGCCAGCAGTCAAATCCCTCGCCAGAGGGGCCATACGCAGTATTTT. Protein product: CASSQIPRQRGHTQYF.

In its sample, this clonotype was seen many times. The chain couples TRBV28 to TRBJ2-7, with D perhaps TRBD1 or TRBD2 (5 bases each). Germline CDR1 is MDHEN and CDR2 is SYDVKM. The CDR3 runs to 16 residues. V was shortened by 4 bases and J by 4 bases, with 20 bases between the two germline ends. The DNA for the CDR3 is TGTGCCAGCAGTTCTCCCGGGGCAGGGCTTCCGTACGAGCAGTACTTC. It specifies CASSSPGAGLPYEQYF.

The count of this clonotype is one. Here the CDR3 omits its conserved ending phenylalanine or tryptophan, so a read error is the likely source. The V call is TRBV11-2, the J call TRBJ2-7, with D perhaps matching TRBD1 (6 bases). The V end was cut by 2 bases, the J end by 0 bases, with 11 bases between. CDR1 is SGHAT, CDR2 FQNNGV, per germline. The CDR3 is 15 amino acids. CDR3 region: CASSLWQGSSYEQYS. In nucleotides, the CDR3 is TGTGCCAGCAGCTTATGGCAGGGGAGCTCCTACGAGCAGTACTCC.